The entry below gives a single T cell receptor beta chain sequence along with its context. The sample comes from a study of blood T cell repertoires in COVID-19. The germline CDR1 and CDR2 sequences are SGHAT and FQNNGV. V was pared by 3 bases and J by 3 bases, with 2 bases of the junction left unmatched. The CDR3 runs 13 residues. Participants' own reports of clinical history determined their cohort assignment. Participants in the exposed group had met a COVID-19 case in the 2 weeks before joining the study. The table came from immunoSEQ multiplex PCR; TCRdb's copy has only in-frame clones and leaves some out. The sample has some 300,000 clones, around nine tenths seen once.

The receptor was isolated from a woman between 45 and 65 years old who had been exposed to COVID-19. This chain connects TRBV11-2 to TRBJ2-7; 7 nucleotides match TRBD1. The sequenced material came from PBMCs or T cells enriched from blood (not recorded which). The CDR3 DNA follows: TGTGCCAGCAGCTTCGGACAGGACTACGAGCAGTACTTC. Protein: CASSFGQDYEQYF.